The 32 T cell receptor beta chains below come from one sample, sequenced in a study of post-analysis software for immune sequencing data. These receptors' antigens are unknown. Unique molecular identifiers featured in each of the TCR beta cDNA libraries. One entry per CDR3 protein results from TCRdb running MiXCR on the PCR reads. The sample holds about 460,000 distinct CDR3 sequences, roughly 45% seen once. Study-level findings and limits: With TRBV5-6, TRBV5-1 and TRBV20-1 included, 4 to 6 TRBV segments were more frequent in patients than in controls.

Material for sequencing was blood. These TCRs come from a girl aged 10-17 years with multiple sclerosis.

The genes are TRBV3-1 and TRBJ2-1; D not certain. The germline CDR1 and CDR2 sequences are LGHDT and YNNKEL (reference sequence). The CDR3 length is 14 residues. V was trimmed by 0 bases and J by 8 bases, leaving 11 bases between them. CDR3 sequence: CASSQDSASDEQFF. The CDR3 region has the DNA TGTGCCAGCAGCCAAGATTCTGCGAGCGATGAGCAGTTCTTC.

This clonotype was seen only a few times. Its ends do not fully match the called genes, so a read error is possible. The chain recombines TRBV7-3 with TRBJ1-5; no clear D. The CDR3 totals 15 residues. Germline V gene sequence: CDR1 SGHTA, CDR2 FQGTGA. CDR3 sequence reads: CASRLTPSRNQPQHF. CDR3 coding DNA: TGTGCCAGCAGGTTAACCCCAAGTCGGAATCAGCCCCAGCATTTT. Filled out from reference TRBV7-3 and TRBJ1-5, the complete variable domain reads GAGVSQTPSNKVTEKGKYVELRCDPISGHTALYWYRQSLGQGPEFLIYFQGTGAADDSGLPNDRFFAVRPEGSVSTLKIQRTERGDSAVYLCASRLTPSRNQPQHFGDGTRLSIL.

This clonotype is a singleton in its sample. V and J are TRBV29-1 and TRBJ1-2, with 8 bases fitting TRBD1. V trimming: 8 bases; J trimming: 7 bases; junction bases outside the gene matches: 15. The CDR3 sequence is 14 residues long. Germline CDR1 reads SQVTM; CDR2 reads ANQGSEA. The CDR3 nucleotides read TGCAGCCACCCGACCGGGCAGGGGGCAGGTGGCTACACCTTC. Amino acids: CSHPTGQGAGGYTF.

V and J are TRBV9 and TRBJ2-5, with D unresolved. The CDR3 sequence is 14 residues long. V was shortened by 1 base and J by 0 bases, with 7 bases between the two germline ends. Looked up from germline, CDR1 is SGDLS and CDR2 is YYNGEE. DNA for the CDR3: TGTGCCAGCAGCGTACGCGGACACCAAGAGACCCAGTACTTC. It specifies CASSVRGHQETQYF.

V is TRBV9 and J is TRBJ2-1; TRBD2 matches 7 bases. The CDR3 has 15 residues. J was trimmed by 5 bases and V by 1 base; bases with no gene match: 6. Germline V gene lookup returns CDR1 SGDLS and CDR2 YYNGEE. The CDR3 coding sequence is TGTGCCAGCAGCGTACGTGGGAGGGAAAACAATGAGCAGTTCTTC. It codes for CASSVRGRENNEQFF.

This clonotype was seen a few times. The V gene is TRBV20-1, the J gene TRBJ2-4; D is unclear. Germline CDR1 DFQATT, CDR2 SNEGSKA (reference sequence). The CDR3 contains 14 residues. Trimming cost V 4 bases and J 0 bases, with 10 bases left between them. CDR3 nucleotides: TGCAGTGCTACTCAAATACTAGCCAAAAACATTCAGTACTTC. Protein sequence: CSATQILAKNIQYF.

This sequence joins TRBV28 and TRBJ2-4; 14 bases map to TRBD2. The CDR3 runs to 13 residues. From germline, CDR1 is MDHEN and CDR2 SYDVKM. V trimming: 5 bases; J trimming: 13 bases; junction bases outside the gene matches: 4. The chain's CDR3 is CASSPTSGREQYF. CDR3 in DNA: TGTGCCAGCAGTCCGACTAGCGGGAGGGAGCAGTACTTC.

The chain combines TRBV27 with TRBJ2-1, with 7 bases matching TRBD2. Germline loops: CDR1 MNHEY, CDR2 SMNVEV (reference sequence). Unmatched junction bases numbered 10, after V lost 5 bases and J lost 9 bases. This CDR3 spans 14 amino acids. DNA of the CDR3: TGTGCCAGCAGTCCGGGACTAAATCCCGGTGAGCAGTTCTTC. Amino acids: CASSPGLNPGEQFF.

This chain connects TRBV5-5 to TRBJ1-2; D not certain. CDR1 SGHKS and CDR2 YYEKEE come from the germline V gene (reference sequence). V lost 3 bases to trimming and J lost 5 bases, with 5 bases between them. The CDR3 spans 11 residues. The CDR3 DNA follows: TGTGCCAGCAGCTCCGCTTATGGCTACACCTTC. Amino acid sequence: CASSSAYGYTF. Complete variable domain (other parts from reference TRBV5-5 and TRBJ1-2): DAGVTQSPTHLIKTRGQQVTLRCSPISGHKSVSWYQQVLGQGPQFIFQYYEKEERGRGNFPDRFSARQFPNYSSELNVNALLLGDSALYLCASSSAYGYTFGSGTRLTVV.

This clonotype came up a few times. The chain has TRBV9 and TRBJ2-1; D may correspond to TRBD1 or TRBD2 (5 bases each). The germline CDR1 and CDR2 sequences are SGDLS and YYNGEE. V lost 4 bases and J lost 9, with 17 bases in between. CDR3 size: 14 residues. The CDR3 DNA sequence: TGTGCCAGCAGCCTCGGGACCCAAAGGGGTGAGCAGTTCTTC. It specifies CASSLGTQRGEQFF.

This clonotype has only a few counts. The chain is built from TRBV20-1 and TRBJ2-7; no definite D call. Germline V gene data show CDR1 as DFQATT and CDR2 as SNEGSKA (reference sequence). V was cut by 1 base and J by 3 bases, with 10 bases left in between. This CDR3 contains 13 residues. The CDR3 DNA follows: TGCAGTGCTAGAGTGCCGGACCTCTACGAGCAGTACTTC. This translates into CSARVPDLYEQYF.

This clonotype has more than one count but fewer than ten. The chain uses TRBV28 and TRBJ2-5; possibly TRBD2 for D (7 bases). The CDR3 contains 18 residues. Germline-derived CDR1 and CDR2 are MDHEN and SYDVKM. V gave up 6 bases and J gave up 2 bases, with 25 bases separating them. The CDR3 nucleotides read TGTGCCAGCAGCCCGGTCGTTAGGACAGAGCGGGGTCAAGAGACCCAGTACTTC. Its translation: CASSPVVRTERGQETQYF.

The gene calls are TRBV7-2 and TRBJ1-6, with TRBD1 matching over 8 bases. After removal of 5 bases from V and 12 bases from J, the junction contained 12 bases not matched to a gene. The germline CDR1 and CDR2 sequences are SGHTA and FQGNSA. The CDR3 sequence is 15 residues long. The CDR3: CASSRGQGVLGPLHF. CDR3 nucleotides: TGTGCCAGCAGCCGAGGACAGGGTGTTTTGGGACCCCTCCACTTT.

CDR3 protein: CASSSSDHNEQFF. The CDR3 bases are TGTGCCAGCAGTTCGTCCGATCACAATGAGCAGTTCTTC. The chain combines TRBV6-6 with TRBJ2-1; unclear D gene. Germline assignment: CDR1 MNHNY and CDR2 SVGAGI (reference sequence). V lost 4 bases and J lost 5, with 9 bases in between. The CDR3 has 13 residues.

In its sample, this clonotype was seen a few times. V is TRBV10-3 and J is TRBJ1-6; D unresolved. The CDR3 extends over 14 amino acids. V lost 3 bases, J lost 10 bases, and 13 bases lay in between. Looked up from germline, CDR1 is ENHRY and CDR2 is SYGVKD. The CDR3 DNA reads as TGTGCCATCAGTGAAGGGTCGGGGAACTCACCCCTCCACTTT. It is translated as CAISEGSGNSPLHF.

The rearrangement joins TRBV28 to TRBJ2-1; D is unresolved. Germline CDR1 and CDR2: MDHEN and SYDVKM. V lost 3 bases, J lost 8 bases, and 14 bases lay in between. The CDR3 totals 14 residues. The CDR3 reads CASSFLGFKDEQFF. For the CDR3, the DNA is TGTGCCAGCAGTTTCTTAGGGTTTAAGGATGAGCAGTTCTTC.

The chain recombines TRBV19 with TRBJ2-7, with D tentatively TRBD2 (6 bases). The germline V gene has CDR1 LNHDA and CDR2 SQIVND (reference sequence). V dropped 5 bases and J dropped 3 bases, with 14 bases sitting between them. The CDR3 contains 14 residues. Here the CDR3 DNA reads TGTGCCAGTAGTCCCCGGGACTCGCACTACGAGCAGTACTTC. Its translation is CASSPRDSHYEQYF. Based on the CDR3 plus reference TRBV19 and TRBJ2-7, the full variable domain is DGGITQSPKYLFRKEGQNVTLSCEQNLNHDAMYWYRQDPGQGLRLIYYSQIVNDFQKGDIAEGYSVSREKKESFPLTVTSAQKNPTAFYLCASSPRDSHYEQYFGPGTRLTVT.

J is TRBJ2-1 and V is TRBV10-3, with 13 bases aligning to TRBD2. Germline V gene lookup returns CDR1 ENHRY and CDR2 SYGVKD. The CDR3 has 16 residues. J lost 4 bases, V lost 6 bases, and 6 bases had no gene match. As DNA, the CDR3 is TGTGCCATCAGCACCCCGGGACTAGCGGGGTACAATGAGCAGTTCTTC. Protein product: CAISTPGLAGYNEQFF.

This clonotype has a handful of counts. The CDR3: CSVSASGGGEQYF. The DNA of the CDR3 is TGCAGCGTTTCGGCTAGCGGGGGCGGCGAGCAGTACTTC. The chain couples TRBV29-1 to TRBJ2-7; 10 bases align to TRBD2. Germline trimming cut 5 bases from V and 6 bases from J; bases unmatched to any gene: 7. This CDR3 contains 13 residues. Per germline, CDR1 SQVTM and CDR2 ANQGSEA.

This chain joins TRBV4-1 and TRBJ2-1; 12 nucleotides match TRBD2. CDR1 MGHRA and CDR2 YSYEKL come from the germline V gene. V lost 3 bases to trimming and J lost 2 bases; unmatched junction nucleotides: 11. The CDR3 is 19 residues long. CDR3 loop: CASSHPGLAGGPTYNEQFF. In nucleotides, the CDR3 is TGCGCCAGCAGCCACCCTGGGCTAGCGGGAGGGCCCACCTACAATGAGCAGTTCTTC.

Worth noting for this clonotype: Being one base from a much bigger clone, this may be a read error. The chain carries TRBV6-6 and TRBJ2-5; 9 bases fit TRBD2. Per the germline V gene, CDR1 is MNHNY and CDR2 is SVGAGI (reference sequence). Germline trimming cut 7 bases from V and 11 bases from J; bases unmatched to any gene: 20. The CDR3 length is 16 residues. In DNA form, the CDR3 reads TGTGCCAGCACCGACACAGCGGGAGGATCTTCCCATGAGCAGTACTTC. It yields the protein CASTDTAGGSSHEQYF.

The rearrangement joins TRBV27 to TRBJ2-3; 7 bases match TRBD1. V was clipped by 1 base and J by 0 bases; unmatched bases: 1. The germline V gene has CDR1 MNHEY and CDR2 SMNVEV (reference sequence). The CDR3 has 15 residues. DNA of the CDR3: TGTGCCAGCAGTTTATGGACAGGCAGCACAGATACGCAGTATTTT. Translated, it gives CASSLWTGSTDTQYF.

The chain carries TRBV21-1 and TRBJ2-6. TRBV21-1 is deemed a pseudogene. CDR3 size: 19 residues. The CDR3 DNA follows: TGTGCCAGCAGCAAATTTCAAGGCCGAGAAGACTCTGGGGCCAACGTCCTGACTTTC. This encodes CASSKFQGREDSGANVLTF.

V and J are TRBV20-1 and TRBJ1-4; D is perhaps TRBD1 (5 bases). From germline, CDR1 is DFQATT and CDR2 SNEGSKA (reference sequence). The length of the CDR3 is 16 residues. Trimming removed 3 bases at V and 8 bases at J, with 22 bases between. The CDR3 sequence: CSARPYDGGSGEKLFF. The CDR3 DNA sequence: TGCAGTGCTAGGCCCTACGACGGGGGGAGCGGGGAAAAACTGTTTTTT.

In nucleotides, the CDR3 is TGCGCCAGCAGCCCCGGGACAGGGGACACCGGGGAGCTGTTTTTT. Translation gives CASSPGTGDTGELFF. The chain couples TRBV5-1 to TRBJ2-2; 10 bases match TRBD1. Trimming removed 4 bases from V and 3 bases from J; junction bases left unmatched: 3. CDR1 SGHRS and CDR2 YFSETQ come from the germline V gene. This CDR3 spans 15 amino acids.

V is TRBV5-5 and J is TRBJ1-5; D remains unclear. Germline V gene sequence: CDR1 SGHKS, CDR2 YYEKEE (reference sequence). The CDR3 covers 15 residues. Trimming left V 0 bases short and J 2 bases short, with 9 bases between. In DNA, the CDR3 is TGTGCCAGCAGCTTGGGGATCGACCGCAATCAGCCCCAGCATTTT. It encodes CASSLGIDRNQPQHF.

The rearrangement links TRBV7-2 to TRBJ1-1; tentatively, D is TRBD1 (5 bases). Trimming left V 5 bases short and J 2 bases short, with 12 bases between. This CDR3 region has 14 residues. The germline gives CDR1 SGHTA, CDR2 FQGNSA. In DNA, the CDR3 is TGTGCCAGCAGCCTGGGACCGCAAAACACTGAAGCTTTCTTT. It is translated as CASSLGPQNTEAFF. The whole variable domain, remainder taken from reference TRBV7-2 and TRBJ1-1, is GAGVSQSPSNKVTEKGKDVELRCDPISGHTALYWYRQSLGQGLEFLIYFQGNSAPDKSGLPSDRFSAERTGGSVSTLTIQRTQQEDSAVYLCASSLGPQNTEAFFGQGTRLTVV.

V gene TRBV6-5 combines with J gene TRBJ2-1, with D perhaps TRBD1 (5 bases). The end of the DNA fits TRBJ2-7 better, so the J call may be wrong. The CDR3 extends over 13 amino acids. Germline CDR1 MNHEY, CDR2 SVGAGI. In DNA form, the CDR3 reads TGTGCCAGCAGTTACGGGTCAGGGAATGAGCAGTACTTC. Protein sequence: CASSYGSGNEQYF.

The V call is TRBV27, the J call TRBJ2-5; D gene uncertain. Judging by the DNA end, TRBJ2-7 fits better; the J call may be wrong. The CDR3 is 13 residues long. Per germline, CDR1 MNHEY and CDR2 SMNVEV (reference sequence). The DNA of the CDR3 is TGTGCCAGCAGTTTAGGACCTGAGGACGAGCAGTACTTC. It codes for CASSLGPEDEQYF.

In the case of this clonotype: The junction departs from the called germline gene at one end, perhaps through a read error. This chain connects TRBV6-2 or TRBV6-3 to TRBJ2-3, with 8 bases lining up with TRBD2. The CDR3 contains 15 residues. Germline CDR1 reads MNHEY; CDR2 reads SVGEGT. The CDR3 DNA reads as TGTGCCAGCAGGGTGCGGGAGGTCGGCACAGGTACGCAGTATTTT. It is translated as CASRVREVGTGTQYF.

This rearrangement joins TRBV27 to TRBJ2-7; the D is unclear. CDR1 and CDR2 (germline): MNHEY, SMNVEV (reference sequence). Trimming stripped 8 bases from V and 4 bases from J, with 27 bases between. This CDR3 comprises 17 residues. The CDR3 sequence is CASLPVALGAVQYEQYF. In DNA form, the CDR3 reads TGTGCCAGCCTCCCCGTGGCCCTAGGTGCCGTCCAATACGAGCAGTACTTC.

The rearrangement joins TRBV2 to TRBJ2-3; TRBD2 matches at 7 bases. V dropped 7 bases and J dropped 2; count of bases not matched to a gene: 12. CDR1 is SNHLY and CDR2 is FYNNEI in the germline V gene. The CDR3 is 16 amino acids. The CDR3, as DNA: TGTGCCAGCAATAGCGGGCGAGATGCTATCACAGATACGCAGTATTTT. It is translated as CASNSGRDAITDTQYF.